These 3 T cell receptor beta chains originate from one sample sequenced in a study of blood T cell repertoires in COVID-19. TCRdb's copy holds only in-frame clones and misses some; the assay was immunoSEQ multiplex PCR. Of approximately 170,000 clones detected, 84% appear once; the ten largest clones hold about 8%. The sequencing input was PBMCs or T cells enriched from blood (not recorded which). These receptors all come from a woman aged 45-60 years who had recovered from COVID-19.

J is TRBJ2-3 and V is TRBV7-6, with TRBD1 as a possible D gene (5 bases). CDR3 length: 14 residues. V lost 5 bases and J lost 5, with 14 bases in between. Germline CDR1 and CDR2: SGHVS and FNYEAQ. CDR3 in DNA: TGTGCCAGCAGCCAGGGCCCGCAGGAAGATACGCAGTATTTT. Translation gives CASSQGPQEDTQYF.

Comment on this clone: A junction boundary mismatches the germline segment, possibly from a read error. The V gene is TRBV7-7, the J gene TRBJ2-3, with D possibly being TRBD1 (5 bases). This CDR3 has 13 residues. The germline CDR1 and CDR2 sequences are SSHAT and FNYEAQ (reference sequence). The CDR3, as DNA: TGTGCTAGCAGCCCGTCCCCAGGGGATACGCAGTATTTT. Residues: CASSPSPGDTQYF.

CDR3 sequence: CASSTRTGLNTEAFF. The CDR3 DNA reads as TGTGCCAGCAGCACCCGGACAGGCTTGAACACTGAAGCTTTCTTT. The V and J genes are TRBV7-2 and TRBJ1-1; 7 bases map to TRBD1. The CDR3 is 15 residues long. V lost 5 bases and J lost 0; bases outside the gene matches: 6. Germline CDR1 is SGHTA and CDR2 is FQGNSA.